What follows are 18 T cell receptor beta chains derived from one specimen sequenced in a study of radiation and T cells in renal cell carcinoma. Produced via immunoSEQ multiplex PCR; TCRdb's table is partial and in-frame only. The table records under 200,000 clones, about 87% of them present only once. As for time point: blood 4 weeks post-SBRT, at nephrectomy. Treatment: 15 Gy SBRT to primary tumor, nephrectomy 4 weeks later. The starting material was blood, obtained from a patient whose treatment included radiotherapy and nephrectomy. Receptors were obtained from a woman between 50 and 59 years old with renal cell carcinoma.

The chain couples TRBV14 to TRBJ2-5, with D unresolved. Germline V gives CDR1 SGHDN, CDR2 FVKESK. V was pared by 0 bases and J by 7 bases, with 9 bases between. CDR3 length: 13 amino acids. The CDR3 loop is CASSQDSGGTQYF. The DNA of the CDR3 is TGTGCCAGCAGCCAAGATTCGGGCGGGACCCAGTACTTC.

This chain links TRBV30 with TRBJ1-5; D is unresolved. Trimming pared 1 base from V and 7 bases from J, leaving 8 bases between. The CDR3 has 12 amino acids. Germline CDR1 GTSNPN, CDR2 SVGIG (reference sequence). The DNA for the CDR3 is TGTGCCTGGAGTGATCAGTTGCAGCCCCAGCATTTT. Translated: CAWSDQLQPQHF.

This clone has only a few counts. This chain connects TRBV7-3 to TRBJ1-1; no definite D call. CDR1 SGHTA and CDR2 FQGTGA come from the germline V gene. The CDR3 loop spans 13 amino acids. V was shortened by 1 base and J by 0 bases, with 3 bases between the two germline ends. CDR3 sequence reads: CASSLNVNTEAFF. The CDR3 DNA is TGTGCCAGCAGCTTAAATGTGAACACTGAAGCTTTCTTT.

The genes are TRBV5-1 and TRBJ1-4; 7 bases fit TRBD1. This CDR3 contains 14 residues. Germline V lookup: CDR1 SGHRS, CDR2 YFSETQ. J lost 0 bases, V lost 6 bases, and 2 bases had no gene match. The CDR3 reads CASMQGATNEKLFF. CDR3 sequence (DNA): TGCGCCAGCATGCAGGGGGCAACTAATGAAAAACTGTTTTTT. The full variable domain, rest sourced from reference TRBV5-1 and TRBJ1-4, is KAGVTQTPRYLIKTRGQQVTLSCSPISGHRSVSWYQQTPGQGLQFLFEYFSETQRNKGNFPGRFSGRQFSNSRSEMNVSTLELGDSALYLCASMQGATNEKLFFGSGTQLSVL.

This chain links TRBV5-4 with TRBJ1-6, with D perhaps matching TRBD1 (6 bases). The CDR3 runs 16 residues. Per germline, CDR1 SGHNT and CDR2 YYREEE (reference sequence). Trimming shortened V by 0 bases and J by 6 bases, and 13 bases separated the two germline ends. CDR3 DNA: TGTGCCAGCAGCTTGGTCGGAGGACAGATTAATTCACCCCTCCACTTT. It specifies CASSLVGGQINSPLHF.

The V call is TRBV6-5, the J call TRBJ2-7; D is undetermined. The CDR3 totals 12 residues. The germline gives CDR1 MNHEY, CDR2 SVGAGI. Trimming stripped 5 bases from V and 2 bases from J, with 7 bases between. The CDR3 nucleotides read TGTGCCAGCAGTGACGGAGCCTACGAGCAGTACTTC. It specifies CASSDGAYEQYF.

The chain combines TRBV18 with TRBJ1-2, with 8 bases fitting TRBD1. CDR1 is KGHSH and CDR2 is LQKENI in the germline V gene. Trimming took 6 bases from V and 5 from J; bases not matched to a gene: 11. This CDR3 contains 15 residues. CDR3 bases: TGTGCCAGCTCGACTATGATCCAGGGGGCGTATGGCTACACCTTC. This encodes CASSTMIQGAYGYTF.

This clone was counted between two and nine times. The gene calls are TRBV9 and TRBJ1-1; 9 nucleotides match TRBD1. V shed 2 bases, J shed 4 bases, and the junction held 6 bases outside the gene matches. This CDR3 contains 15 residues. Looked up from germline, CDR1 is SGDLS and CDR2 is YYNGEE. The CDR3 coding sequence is TGTGCCAGCAGCGTCGACGGGACAGGGACCACTGAAGCTTTCTTT. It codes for CASSVDGTGTTEAFF.

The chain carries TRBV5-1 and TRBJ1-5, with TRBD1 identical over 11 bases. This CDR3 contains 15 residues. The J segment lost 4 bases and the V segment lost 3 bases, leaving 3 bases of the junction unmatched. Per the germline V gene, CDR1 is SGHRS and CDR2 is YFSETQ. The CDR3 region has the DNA TGCGCCAGCAGCTGGGGGGACAGGGGGAATCAGCCCCAGCATTTT. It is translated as CASSWGDRGNQPQHF.

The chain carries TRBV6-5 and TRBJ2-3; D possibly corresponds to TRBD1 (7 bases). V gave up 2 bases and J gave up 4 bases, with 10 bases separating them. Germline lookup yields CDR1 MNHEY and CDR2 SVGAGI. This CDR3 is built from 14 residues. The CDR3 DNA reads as TGTGCCAGCAGTTACGTCAGGGGGGCAGATACGCAGTATTTT. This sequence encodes CASSYVRGADTQYF.

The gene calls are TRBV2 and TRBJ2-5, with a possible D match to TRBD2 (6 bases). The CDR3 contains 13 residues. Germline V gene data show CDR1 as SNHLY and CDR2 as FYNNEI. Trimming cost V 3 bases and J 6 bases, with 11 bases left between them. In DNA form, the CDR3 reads TGTGCCAGCAGTGAGGGGGGTGGGCAGACCCAGTACTTC. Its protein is CASSEGGGQTQYF.

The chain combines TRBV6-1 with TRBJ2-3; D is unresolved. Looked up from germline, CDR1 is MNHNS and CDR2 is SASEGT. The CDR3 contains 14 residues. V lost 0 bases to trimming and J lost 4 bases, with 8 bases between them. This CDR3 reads CASSEARFSDTQYF. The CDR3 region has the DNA TGTGCCAGCAGTGAAGCCCGTTTCTCAGATACGCAGTATTTT.

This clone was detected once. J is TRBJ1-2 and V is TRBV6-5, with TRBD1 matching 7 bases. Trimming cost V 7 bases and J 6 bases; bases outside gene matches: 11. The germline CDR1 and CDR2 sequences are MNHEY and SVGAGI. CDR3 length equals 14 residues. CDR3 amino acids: CASTKGWTGDGYTF. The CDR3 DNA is TGTGCCAGCACTAAAGGATGGACAGGAGATGGCTACACCTTC.

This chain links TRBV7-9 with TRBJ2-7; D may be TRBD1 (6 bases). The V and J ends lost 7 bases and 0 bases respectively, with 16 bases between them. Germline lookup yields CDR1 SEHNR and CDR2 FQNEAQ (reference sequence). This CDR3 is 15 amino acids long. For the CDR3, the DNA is TGTGCCAGCACCGCGACAGGACAGCTCTCCTACGAGCAGTACTTC. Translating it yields CASTATGQLSYEQYF.

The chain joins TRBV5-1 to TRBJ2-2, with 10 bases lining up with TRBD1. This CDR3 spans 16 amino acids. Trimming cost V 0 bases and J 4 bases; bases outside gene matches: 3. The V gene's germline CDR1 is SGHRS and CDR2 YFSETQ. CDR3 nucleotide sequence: TGCGCCAGCAGCTTGGGACAGGGGGCGCGCACCGGGGAGCTGTTTTTT. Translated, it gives CASSLGQGARTGELFF.

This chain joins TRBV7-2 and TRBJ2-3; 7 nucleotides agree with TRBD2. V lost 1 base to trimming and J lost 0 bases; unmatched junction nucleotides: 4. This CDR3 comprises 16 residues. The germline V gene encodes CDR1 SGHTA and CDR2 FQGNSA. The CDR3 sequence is CASSLGASGSTDTQYF. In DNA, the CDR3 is TGTGCCAGCAGCTTAGGGGCTAGCGGAAGCACAGATACGCAGTATTTT.

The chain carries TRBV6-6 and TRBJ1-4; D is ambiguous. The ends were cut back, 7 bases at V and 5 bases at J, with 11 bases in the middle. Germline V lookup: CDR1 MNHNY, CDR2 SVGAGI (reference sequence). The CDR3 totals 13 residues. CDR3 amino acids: CASTPSPNEKLFF. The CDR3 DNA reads TGTGCCAGCACCCCCTCCCCAAATGAAAAACTGTTTTTT.

This CDR3 is CASSLVGGNTEAFF. The CDR3 nucleotides are TGCGCCAGCAGCTTAGTGGGGGGGAACACTGAAGCTTTCTTT. The V call is TRBV5-1, the J call TRBJ1-1; TRBD1 is a possible D gene (5 bases). Trimming stripped 2 bases from V and 1 base from J, with 9 bases between. CDR3 length: 14 amino acids. CDR1 is SGHRS, CDR2 YFSETQ, per germline. Full variable domain (missing parts from reference TRBV5-1 and TRBJ1-1): KAGVTQTPRYLIKTRGQQVTLSCSPISGHRSVSWYQQTPGQGLQFLFEYFSETQRNKGNFPGRFSGRQFSNSRSEMNVSTLELGDSALYLCASSLVGGNTEAFFGQGTRLTVV.